The 31 T cell receptor beta chains below were found in one sample sequenced in a study of blood T cells in healthy people across ages. A second PCR of 7 to 11 cycles used a sample-barcoded 5' primer and a J-beta primer mix. TCRdb reanalysed the 5' RACE reads using MiXCR and keeps one entry per CDR3 protein. Of about 650,000 distinct CDR3 sequences detected, more than 45% appear once; the ten largest clones hold less than 15%. Sequenced input: blood. These TCRs come from a woman of 80 years or more in good health.

The chain joins TRBV12-3 or TRBV12-4 to TRBJ2-2; D is unresolved. V shed 5 bases and J shed 2 bases, with 15 bases lying between them. This CDR3 spans 16 amino acids. CDR3: CASSPKGDHNTGELFF. DNA for the CDR3: TGTGCCAGCAGTCCCAAGGGTGATCACAACACCGGGGAGCTGTTTTTT.

In regard to this clonotype: Its ends do not fully match the called genes, so a read error is possible. This chain joins TRBV10-3 and TRBJ1-2; no firm D call. Germline-derived CDR1 and CDR2 are ENHRY and SYGVKD. CDR3 length: 12 residues. The DNA for the CDR3 is TGTGCCAACGGAGGGAGCGTGTATGACTACACCTTC. Protein: CANGGSVYDYTF.

V gene TRBV7-8 combines with J gene TRBJ2-4; 7 positions agree with TRBD1. Germline V gene sequence: CDR1 SGHVS, CDR2 FQNEAQ. V was clipped by 6 bases and J by 0 bases; unmatched bases: 14. The CDR3 is made up of 18 amino acids. CDR3 loop: CASSPGQSDFLAKNIQYF. For the CDR3, the DNA is TGTGCCAGCAGTCCGGGACAGTCAGACTTTCTAGCCAAAAACATTCAGTACTTC.

The table lists this clonotype with many counts. V is TRBV10-2 and J is TRBJ2-1, with D maybe TRBD1 (7 bases). Deletions cut 2 bases from V and 3 bases from J, with 14 bases between. The germline CDR1 and CDR2 sequences are WSHSY and SAAADI. CDR3 length: 16 residues. The CDR3 coding sequence is TGCGCCAGCAGTGAGGGCGGGACAGCAAACTACAATGAGCAGTTCTTC. Translation: CASSEGGTANYNEQFF.

The gene calls are TRBV6-6 and TRBJ2-7, with a weak D call TRBD2 (5 bases). CDR1 is MNHNY, CDR2 SVGAGI, per germline (reference sequence). V was shortened by 2 bases and J by 3 bases, with 14 bases between the two germline ends. This CDR3 has 15 amino acids. CDR3 in DNA: TGTGCCAGCAGTTACGTGGCCCGGGGTGTCTACGAGCAGTACTTC. Its translation is CASSYVARGVYEQYF.

This clonotype was recorded at least ten times. The V call is TRBV12-3 or TRBV12-4, the J call TRBJ2-1; weak D call: TRBD2 (5 bases). The CDR3 is 16 amino acids. V lost 6 bases and J 1 base, leaving 16 bases between the germline ends. CDR3 sequence reads: CASSRGSAASYNEQFF. CDR3 bases: TGTGCCAGCAGCCGGGGATCGGCGGCATCCTACAATGAGCAGTTCTTC.

A note on this clonotype: A much larger clonotype is one base distant, so this may be a read error. This chain links TRBV5-1 with TRBJ2-7, with D perhaps matching TRBD1 (6 bases). Trimming stripped 4 bases from V and 2 bases from J, with 13 bases between. The CDR3 has 14 amino acids. CDR1 and CDR2 from the germline V gene are SGHRS and YFSETQ. CDR3 sequence reads: CASSVQQGTYEQYF. The CDR3 DNA follows: TGCGCCAGCAGCGTGCAACAGGGCACCTACGAGCAGTACTTC.

This clonotype was seen repeatedly, ten times or more. The chain links TRBV9 to TRBJ1-1; 8 bases agree with TRBD1. The CDR3 loop spans 19 amino acids. The V segment lost 0 bases and the J segment 0 bases; nucleotides outside the gene matches: 13. CDR1 SGDLS and CDR2 YYNGEE come from the germline V gene. CDR3 amino acids: CASSVEGTLKQGVNTEAFF. CDR3 nucleotides: TGTGCCAGCAGCGTAGAGGGGACCCTTAAACAGGGGGTGAACACTGAAGCTTTCTTT.

There are a few counts of this clonotype. The chain's CDR3 is CASSLREGTQYF. The CDR3 nucleotides are TGTGCCAGCAGCTTACGAGAGGGAACGCAGTATTTT. V is TRBV7-3 and J is TRBJ2-3; D is possibly TRBD2 (5 bases). This CDR3 is 12 amino acids long. V shed 2 bases and J shed 9 bases, with 9 bases lying between them. Germline V gene sequence: CDR1 SGHTA, CDR2 FQGTGA.

The sample holds many counts of this clonotype. Its ends do not fully match the called genes, so a read error is possible. The V gene is TRBV7-7, the J gene TRBJ2-1, with 8 bases lining up with TRBD1. This CDR3 comprises 13 residues. Germline V gene lookup returns CDR1 SSHAT and CDR2 FNYEAQ (reference sequence). The CDR3 DNA follows: TGTGCTAGCAGCAGGGACAGGCACAATGAGCAGTTCTTC. It yields the protein CASSRDRHNEQFF. The entire variable domain, with the rest obtained from reference TRBV7-7 and TRBJ2-1, is as follows: GAGVSQSPRYKVTKRGQDVTLRCDPISSHATLYWYQQALGQGPEFLTYFNYEAQPDKSGLPSDRFSAERPEGSISTLTIQRTEQRDSAMYRCASSRDRHNEQFFGPGTRLTVL.

Many counts were recorded for this clonotype. V is TRBV27 and J is TRBJ1-2, with unresolved D. CDR1 and CDR2 (germline): MNHEY, SMNVEV (reference sequence). Trimming took off 6 bases at V and 5 bases at J, with 13 bases between the two ends. The length of the CDR3 is 13 residues. In DNA form, the CDR3 reads TGTGCCAGCAGCACATGGCCTCTTTATGGCTACACCTTC. Translating gives CASSTWPLYGYTF.

As regards this clonotype: This may be a read error: a much more frequent sequence differs by one nucleotide. This chain links TRBV7-2 with TRBJ2-3, with TRBD2 identical over 9 bases. This CDR3 has 14 amino acids. The V gene's germline CDR1 is SGHTA and CDR2 FQGNSA. The CDR3 loop reads CASSLDGGGDMQYF. The CDR3, as DNA: TGTGCCAGCAGCTTGGACGGCGGGGGGGATATGCAGTATTTT.

The chain uses TRBV27 and TRBJ1-1; 7 bases are a match to TRBD1. The CDR3 extends over 15 amino acids. Germline CDR1 reads MNHEY; CDR2 reads SMNVEV (reference sequence). Trimming cost V 11 bases and J 10 bases; bases outside gene matches: 22. The CDR3 loop reads CAGSQRGTAAKVAFF. DNA of the CDR3: TGTGCCGGCTCTCAACGGGGGACAGCGGCGAAGGTAGCTTTCTTT.

The J gene is TRBJ2-1, the V gene TRBV5-1; maybe TRBD1 (5 bases). The CDR3 contains 15 residues. Germline loops: CDR1 SGHRS, CDR2 YFSETQ. V was shortened by 0 bases and J by 4 bases, with 11 bases between the two germline ends. In DNA, the CDR3 is TGCGCCAGCAGCTTGGGACAGCCACTTTACAATGAGCAGTTCTTC. Protein: CASSLGQPLYNEQFF.

This clonotype has just one count. This chain joins TRBV7-2 and TRBJ2-7, with 7 bases matching TRBD2. The CDR3 covers 15 residues. The V gene's germline CDR1 is SGHTA and CDR2 FQGNSA. Trimming took 6 bases from V and 7 from J; bases not matched to a gene: 15. The CDR3 loop reads CASSRGRGRFNEQYF. CDR3 DNA sequence: TGTGCCAGCAGTCGAGGGCGGGGGAGGTTCAATGAGCAGTACTTC.

The J gene is TRBJ2-7, the V gene TRBV29-1, with a tentative D call TRBD1 (7 bases). V lost 5 bases to trimming and J lost 4 bases, with 12 bases between them. The CDR3 runs to 12 residues. Per germline, CDR1 SQVTM and CDR2 ANQGSEA. This CDR3 is CSVNQGGYEQYF. As DNA, the CDR3 is TGCAGCGTTAACCAGGGGGGTTACGAGCAGTACTTC.

This clonotype was counted between two and nine times. The V gene is TRBV4-1, the J gene TRBJ2-5; D remains unclear. The CDR3 has 14 amino acids. CDR1 and CDR2 from the germline V gene are MGHRA and YSYEKL. V was cut by 2 bases and J by 5 bases, with 12 bases left in between. This CDR3 reads CASSQLGVRETQYF. In nucleotides, the CDR3 is TGCGCCAGCAGCCAACTAGGAGTGCGTGAGACCCAGTACTTC.

This clonotype was seen a few times. V usage is TRBV20-1 and J usage is TRBJ2-7; 10 positions agree with TRBD1. Germline-derived CDR1 and CDR2 are DFQATT and SNEGSKA (reference sequence). V shed 6 bases, J shed 7 bases, and the junction held 15 bases outside the gene matches. This CDR3 has 15 amino acids. The CDR3 protein is CSASPGQGISYEQYF. In DNA, the CDR3 is TGCAGTGCAAGCCCGGGACAGGGGATCAGCTATGAGCAGTACTTC.

A few counts support this clonotype. V usage is TRBV3-1 and J usage is TRBJ1-2, with D possibly being TRBD1 (5 bases). Between the trimmed V and J ends, which lost 5 bases and 9 bases, there was a span of 19 bases. This CDR3 has 14 residues. CDR1 and CDR2 from the germline V gene are LGHDT and YNNKEL (reference sequence). CDR3 sequence: CASSKYRDGRSYTF. CDR3 sequence (DNA): TGTGCCAGCAGCAAATACCGGGACGGGAGGAGCTACACCTTC.

This sequence joins TRBV28 and TRBJ2-5; 9 bases match TRBD1. CDR1 and CDR2 (germline): MDHEN, SYDVKM. J gave up 5 bases and V 3 bases, and 4 bases lay outside the gene matches. The CDR3 consists of 14 residues. CDR3 in amino acids: CASSLGDREETQYF. The CDR3 bases are TGTGCCAGCAGTTTGGGGGACAGGGAGGAGACCCAGTACTTC.

The chain joins TRBV10-3 to TRBJ2-1, with D unclear. Trimming took 5 bases from V and 6 from J, leaving 11 bases between them. This CDR3 spans 13 amino acids. Germline CDR1 ENHRY, CDR2 SYGVKD. CDR3 DNA: TGTGCCATCAGTCCCGGAAAAGGCAATGAGCAGTTCTTC. Its translation is CAISPGKGNEQFF.

This clonotype was seen only a few times. The J gene is TRBJ2-7, the V gene TRBV12-3 or TRBV12-4; possible D gene TRBD1, 6 bases. Gene TRBJ2-5 matches the end of the DNA better, so the J call may be wrong. The CDR3 runs 14 residues. The CDR3 protein is CASSFPGTRETQYF. The CDR3, as DNA: TGTGCCAGCAGTTTCCCCGGGACAAGAGAGACCCAGTACTTC.

The chain combines TRBV24-1 with TRBJ2-3; 8 positions match TRBD1. From germline, CDR1 is KGHDR and CDR2 SFDVKD. V was pared by 4 bases and J by 9 bases, with 17 bases of the junction left unmatched. The length of the CDR3 is 17 residues. In nucleotides, the CDR3 is TGTGCCACCAGTGACCCCACGGACAGGGCAAGGCATAGCACGCAGTATTTT. Translated, it gives CATSDPTDRARHSTQYF.

This clonotype was recorded a few times. The genes are TRBV28 and TRBJ1-6; unclear D gene. This CDR3 is 12 amino acids long. V lost 5 bases and J 4 bases, leaving 3 bases between the germline ends. Germline V gives CDR1 MDHEN, CDR2 SYDVKM. The CDR3 region is CASSPYNSPLHF. CDR3 bases: TGTGCCAGCAGTCCATATAATTCACCCCTCCACTTT.

The genes are TRBV28 and TRBJ1-5; unclear D gene. The germline V gene encodes CDR1 MDHEN and CDR2 SYDVKM. The V gene lost 8 bases and the J gene lost 2 bases, with 13 bases spanning the gap. The CDR3 spans 14 residues. Written as DNA, the CDR3 is TGTGCCAGCGGTTGGAGTAGGGGCAATCAGCCCCAGCATTTT. This translates into CASGWSRGNQPQHF.

The sample holds many counts of this clonotype. The J gene is TRBJ2-1, the V gene TRBV7-9; perhaps D is TRBD1 or TRBD2 (5 bases each). The CDR3 is 15 amino acids. Trimming took off 5 bases at V and 4 bases at J, with 15 bases between the two ends. Germline V lookup: CDR1 SEHNR, CDR2 FQNEAQ (reference sequence). The CDR3 DNA follows: TGTGCCAGCAGCCCACGTGGGACCTCTTACAATGAGCAGTTCTTC. Protein product: CASSPRGTSYNEQFF.

The chain uses TRBV13 and TRBJ1-5, with a possible D match to TRBD1 (5 bases). V lost 5 bases and J lost 4, with 12 bases in between. There are 14 residues in the CDR3. In germline, CDR1 is PRHDT, CDR2 FYEKMQ (reference sequence). CDR3 in amino acids: CASSQTPGNQPQHF. CDR3 nucleotide sequence: TGTGCCAGCAGCCAAACCCCAGGGAATCAGCCCCAGCATTTT. The full variable domain, in which reference TRBV13 and TRBJ1-5 provide the parts outside the CDR3, is AAGVIQSPRHLIKEKRETATLKCYPIPRHDTVYWYQQGPGQDPQFLISFYEKMQSDKGSIPDRFSAQQFSDYHSELNMSSLELGDSALYFCASSQTPGNQPQHFGDGTRLSIL.

V gene TRBV10-3 combines with J gene TRBJ2-1, with D possibly TRBD2 on 7 matching bases. The CDR3 covers 18 residues. With 0 bases removed from V and 7 bases from J, the gap between germline ends came to 22 bases. The germline CDR1 and CDR2 sequences are ENHRY and SYGVKD. The chain's CDR3 is CAISESRGVAGAGNEQFF. The CDR3, as DNA: TGTGCCATCAGTGAGTCGAGAGGAGTGGCGGGGGCTGGGAATGAGCAGTTCTTC.

This clonotype was seen a single time. This sequence joins TRBV7-9 and TRBJ1-2, with D possibly matching TRBD1 (6 bases). The CDR3 consists of 15 residues. Trimming took 1 base from V and 7 from J, leaving 16 bases between them. Germline assignment: CDR1 SEHNR and CDR2 FQNEAQ (reference sequence). The CDR3 protein is CASSLVWDTATGYTF. The CDR3 coding sequence is TGTGCCAGCAGCTTAGTATGGGACACGGCGACTGGCTACACCTTC.

V and J are TRBV5-1 and TRBJ2-7; the D is unclear. With 0 bases removed from V and 2 bases from J, the gap between germline ends came to 6 bases. CDR1 and CDR2 from the germline V gene are SGHRS and YFSETQ. The CDR3 runs 13 residues. The DNA of the CDR3 is TGCGCCAGCAGCTTGGCCACAACCTACGAGCAGTACTTC. Encoded protein: CASSLATTYEQYF.

This chain uses TRBV7-9 with TRBJ2-1, with unresolved D. There are 14 residues in the CDR3. The germline CDR1 and CDR2 sequences are SEHNR and FQNEAQ (reference sequence). Trimming took off 4 bases at V and 8 bases at J, with 15 bases between the two ends. The DNA for the CDR3 is TGTGCCAGCAGCTCCATGGGCGCGCCCCATGAGCAGTTCTTC. Translation gives CASSSMGAPHEQFF.